Each of the 2 T cell receptor beta chains below was sequenced from the same sample in a study of T cell repertoires in cytomegalovirus infection. MiXCR was run by TCRdb on the reads, yielding one entry per CDR3 protein. The table shows some 400,000 distinct CDR3 sequences, with approximately 32% occurring only once. The sequencing sample was made of PBMCs. The receptors were sampled from a human donor in good health (CMV status not recorded). Some clones in this sample may be carry-over from other donors' samples.

This clonotype came up a few times. The V call is TRBV12-3 or TRBV12-4, the J call TRBJ2-1, with TRBD1 matching over 8 bases. With 6 bases clipped from V and 7 bases from J, the junction kept 11 bases outside the gene matches. The CDR3 consists of 15 residues. The chain's CDR3 is CASRIVPDRGNEQFF. In nucleotides, the CDR3 is TGTGCCAGCAGAATAGTCCCCGACAGGGGTAATGAGCAGTTCTTC.

This chain uses TRBV7-3 with TRBJ2-3; TRBD2 is a possible D gene (5 bases). The CDR3 contains 15 residues. V was trimmed by 0 bases and J by 4 bases, leaving 11 bases between them. CDR1 and CDR2 from the germline V gene are SGHTA and FQGTGA. The CDR3 region has the DNA TGTGCCAGCAGCTTAACAGGTTTGGAGGCAGATACGCAGTATTTT. Translated, it gives CASSLTGLEADTQYF.